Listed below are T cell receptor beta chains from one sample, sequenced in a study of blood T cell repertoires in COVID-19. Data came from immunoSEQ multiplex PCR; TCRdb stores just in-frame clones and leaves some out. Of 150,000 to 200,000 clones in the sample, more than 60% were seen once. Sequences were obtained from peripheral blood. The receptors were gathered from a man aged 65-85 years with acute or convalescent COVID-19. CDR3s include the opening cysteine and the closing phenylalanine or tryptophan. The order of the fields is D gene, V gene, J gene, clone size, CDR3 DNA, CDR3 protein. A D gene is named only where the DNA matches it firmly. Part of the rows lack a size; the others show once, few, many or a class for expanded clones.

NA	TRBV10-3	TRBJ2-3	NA	TGTGCCATCAGTGCTGATCAGGGAGATACGCAGTATTTT	CAISADQGDTQYF
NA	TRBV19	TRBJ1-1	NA	TGTGCCAGTAGGGGGGCACGGTCAGAGAACACTGAAGCTTTCTTT	CASRGARSENTEAFF
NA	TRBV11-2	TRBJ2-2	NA	TGTGCCAGCAGCTTAGATCAGGGAACCGGGGAGCTGTTTTTT	CASSLDQGTGELFF
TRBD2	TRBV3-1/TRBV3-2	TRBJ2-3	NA	TGTGCCAGCAGCCAAAGGAGGACTAGCGTGGTCACAGATACGCAGTATTTT	CASSQRRTSVVTDTQYF
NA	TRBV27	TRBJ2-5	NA	TGTGCCAGCAGTCAAACAGGGTTTAGGGAGACCCAGTACTTC	CASSQTGFRETQYF
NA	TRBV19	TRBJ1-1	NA	TGTGCCAGTAGTGCAATTAAGAAGGCAGGGGTCGCTGAAGCTTTCTTT	CASSAIKKAGVAEAFF
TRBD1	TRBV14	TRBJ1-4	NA	TGTGCCAGCAGCCGACAGGGGAATGAAAAACTGTTTTTT	CASSRQGNEKLFF
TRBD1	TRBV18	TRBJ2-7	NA	TGTGCCAGCTCACCACAGGCAGGGGGCGTTTCCGAGCAGTACTTC	CASSPQAGGVSEQYF
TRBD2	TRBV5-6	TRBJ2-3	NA	TGTGCCAGCAGCTTGGCCCCACTAGCGGGCGCCACAGATACGCAGTATTTT	CASSLAPLAGATDTQYF
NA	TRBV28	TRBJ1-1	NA	TGTGCCAGCAGTTTACCCGCTATTACCGGAGCTTTCTTT	CASSLPAITGAFF
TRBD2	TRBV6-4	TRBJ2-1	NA	TGTGCCAGCAAAGCCTCCGGGACTAGCGGGAACAATGAGCAGTTCTTC	CASKASGTSGNNEQFF
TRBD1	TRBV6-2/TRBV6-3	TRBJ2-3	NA	TGTGCCAGCAGTCCCCTGGGACAGGGCGTGGATACGCAGTATTTT	CASSPLGQGVDTQYF
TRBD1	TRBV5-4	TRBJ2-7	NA	TGTGCCAGCAGCTTGGTAGAGGGGGCCGAGCAGTACTTC	CASSLVEGAEQYF
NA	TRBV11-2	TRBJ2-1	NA	TGTGCCAGCAGCACCACTCGGCAGGGGACGAATGAGCAGTTCTTC	CASSTTRQGTNEQFF
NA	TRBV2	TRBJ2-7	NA	TGTGCCAGCACGTCCCAGGGAAGCTCCTACGAGCAGTACTTC	CASTSQGSSYEQYF
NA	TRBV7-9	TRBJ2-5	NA	TGTGCCAGCAGCCCAGAAAAGTCCCCCTGGTCCACCCAGTACTTC	CASSPEKSPWSTQYF
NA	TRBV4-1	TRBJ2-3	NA	TGCGCCAGCAGCACCGGGAAGGGTACAGATACGCAGTATTTT	CASSTGKGTDTQYF
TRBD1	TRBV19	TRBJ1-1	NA	TGTGCCAGTAGGGACAGGGGGCAGGGCACTGAAGCTTTCTTT	CASRDRGQGTEAFF
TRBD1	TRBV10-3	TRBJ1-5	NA	TGTGCCACCCAGGGGGGCAATCAGCCCCAGCATTTT	CATQGGNQPQHF
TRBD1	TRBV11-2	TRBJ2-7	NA	TGTGCCAGCAGCTCTCTAGACAGGGTCCTTTTCGAGCAGTACTTC	CASSSLDRVLFEQYF
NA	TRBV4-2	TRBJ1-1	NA	TGTGCCAGCAGCCAAACGACAGGAGGAGATACTGAAGCTTTCTTT	CASSQTTGGDTEAFF
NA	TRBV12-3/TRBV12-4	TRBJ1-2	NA	TGTGCCAGCAGTGGGGGGAGCGGCGGCTACACCTTC	CASSGGSGGYTF
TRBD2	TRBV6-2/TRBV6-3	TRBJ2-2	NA	TGTGCCAGCAGTTACTCGAGTCACAGCGGGAGCTCAGGGGAGCTGTTTTTT	CASSYSSHSGSSGELFF
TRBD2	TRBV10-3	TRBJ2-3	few	TGTGCCATCAGTGAGTCGGCGGGAGGGCGTCAAGATACGCAGTATTTT	CAISESAGGRQDTQYF
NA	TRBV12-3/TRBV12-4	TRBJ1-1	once	TGTGCCAGCAGTTTGGGAGGGGGGGCTTTCTTT	CASSLGGGAFF
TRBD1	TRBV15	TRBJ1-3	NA	TGTGCCACCAGCAGGACAGGGGAAGGAAACACCATATATTTT	CATSRTGEGNTIYF
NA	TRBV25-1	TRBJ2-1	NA	TGTGCCAGCAGTGGCCACAGGGATGTGCAGTTCTTC	CASSGHRDVQFF
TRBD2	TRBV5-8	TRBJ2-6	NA	TGTGCCAGCAGCTTGGGTATACTAGCGGGATCTGGGGCCAACGTCCTGACTTTC	CASSLGILAGSGANVLTF
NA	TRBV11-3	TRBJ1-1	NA	TGTGCCAGCAGCTTAGAGCAGGGCAACACTGAAGCTTTCTTT	CASSLEQGNTEAFF
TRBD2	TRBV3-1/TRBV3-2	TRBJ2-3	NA	TGTGCCAGCAGTCAGAGGCGAGGACTAGCGGGAGAGTGGGGAGGGTTCGCCACAGATACGCAGTATTTT	CASSQRRGLAGEWGGFATDTQYF
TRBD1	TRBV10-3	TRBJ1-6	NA	TGTGCCATCAGCCCAGACAGGGAGGCTTCACCCCTCCACTTT	CAISPDREASPLHF
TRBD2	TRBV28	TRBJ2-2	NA	TGTGCCAGCAGCGCGGGAGGTGGGAACACCGGGGAGCTGTTTTTT	CASSAGGGNTGELFF
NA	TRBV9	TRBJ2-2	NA	TGTGCCAGCAGCCCTTTGCCACGGGGCGGGGAGCTGTTTTTT	CASSPLPRGGELFF
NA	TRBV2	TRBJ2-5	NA	TGTGCCAGCATCCCTGGAGGTACCGGAGAGACCCAGTACTTC	CASIPGGTGETQYF
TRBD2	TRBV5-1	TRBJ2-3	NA	TGCGCCAGCAGCGTACCTAGCGGGAGCACAGATACGCAGTATTTT	CASSVPSGSTDTQYF
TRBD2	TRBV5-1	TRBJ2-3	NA	TGCGCCAGCAGCCCCCGGACTAGCGGGAGCATACATACGCAGTATTTT	CASSPRTSGSIHTQYF
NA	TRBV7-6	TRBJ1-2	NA	TGTGCCAGCAGCTTAGTGAACTCTGAGTTGGCAGGGGACACTAACTATGGCTACACCTTC	CASSLVNSELAGDTNYGYTF
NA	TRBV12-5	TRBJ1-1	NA	TGTGCTAGTGGTTCGGGACTCTACCTTTCTGAAGCTTTCTTT	CASGSGLYLSEAFF
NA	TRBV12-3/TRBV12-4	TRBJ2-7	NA	TGTGCCAGCAGCGAAACAGGTTCCGAGCAGTACTTC	CASSETGSEQYF
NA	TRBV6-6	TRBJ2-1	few	TGTGCCAGCAGTCGGACCACAGGGAGTGCCTCCTACAATGAGCAGTTCTTC	CASSRTTGSASYNEQFF
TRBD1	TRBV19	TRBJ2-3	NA	TGTGCCAGTAGTCGACAGGGGGACCACGCAGATACGCAGTATTTT	CASSRQGDHADTQYF
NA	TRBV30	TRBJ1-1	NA	TGTGCCTGGAGGGACAGACCGAACACTGAAGCTTTCTTT	CAWRDRPNTEAFF
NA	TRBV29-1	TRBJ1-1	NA	TGCAGCGTTGAAGGGAGGGGGGGTTGGAACACTGAAGCTTTCTTT	CSVEGRGGWNTEAFF
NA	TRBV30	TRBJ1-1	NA	TGTGCCTGGACCCACATCCAGGGGACTGAAGCTTTCTTT	CAWTHIQGTEAFF
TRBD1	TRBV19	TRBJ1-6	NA	TGTGCCAGTAGAGGACAGGGGGGTTCCTATAATTCACCCCTCCACTTT	CASRGQGGSYNSPLHF
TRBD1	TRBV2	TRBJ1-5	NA	TGTGCCAGCAGCGGACAGGGGGGCGCAGGGCCCCAGCATTTT	CASSGQGGAGPQHF
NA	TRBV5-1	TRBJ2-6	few	TGCGCCAGCAGCCCCTCATCGGCTGGGGCCAACGTCCTGACTTTC	CASSPSSAGANVLTF